Following are 24 T cell receptor beta chains from one sample sequenced in a study of siplizumab effects on memory and regulatory T cells. Clones were sequenced by immunoSEQ multiplex PCR, and TCRdb holds only the in-frame ones, with some missing. Counted here are 87,000 or so clones, about nine tenths occurring once; the ten biggest clones make up about 15%. Sequenced: CD4+ T cells sorted from blood. Receptors originate from a human donor in good health.

The chain has TRBV7-9 and TRBJ2-3; D is unresolved. In germline, CDR1 is SEHNR, CDR2 FQNEAQ (reference sequence). Trimming left V 5 bases short and J 1 base short, with 7 bases between. The CDR3 has 13 residues. Here the CDR3 reads CASSPPGTDTQYF. In DNA form, the CDR3 reads TGTGCCAGCAGCCCCCCCGGCACAGATACGCAGTATTTT.

The rearrangement uses TRBV19 and TRBJ1-6, with 8 nucleotides matching TRBD1. V shed 8 bases and J 7 bases; nucleotides not matched to a gene: 7. The V gene's germline CDR1 is LNHDA and CDR2 SQIVND (reference sequence). The CDR3 runs to 14 residues. In DNA form, the CDR3 reads TGTGCCAGTGGGTCTGACAGGGGAAATTCACCCCTCCACTTT. Amino acid sequence: CASGSDRGNSPLHF.

V and J are TRBV5-1 and TRBJ2-2, with D perhaps TRBD1 (6 bases). Germline assignment: CDR1 SGHRS and CDR2 YFSETQ. The V end was cut by 5 bases, the J end by 4 bases, with 9 bases between. This CDR3 region has 13 residues. CDR3 sequence (DNA): TGCGCCAGCAGAGGGGGAACCACCGGGGAGCTGTTTTTT. Residues: CASRGGTTGELFF. The full variable domain, completed using reference TRBV5-1 and TRBJ2-2, is KAGVTQTPRYLIKTRGQQVTLSCSPISGHRSVSWYQQTPGQGLQFLFEYFSETQRNKGNFPGRFSGRQFSNSRSEMNVSTLELGDSALYLCASRGGTTGELFFGEGSRLTVL.

V is TRBV11-1 and J is TRBJ2-3; TRBD2 matches 12 bases. The germline V gene encodes CDR1 SGHAT and CDR2 FQDESV (reference sequence). V shed 3 bases and J 6 bases; nucleotides not matched to a gene: 10. This CDR3 has 17 amino acids. The CDR3, as DNA: TGTGCCAGCAGCTTTCTTGGTGTGACTAGCGGGAGTGATACGCAGTATTTT. It encodes CASSFLGVTSGSDTQYF. Filled out from reference TRBV11-1 and TRBJ2-3, the complete variable domain reads EAEVAQSPRYKITEKSQAVAFWCDPISGHATLYWYRQILGQGPELLVQFQDESVVDDSQLPKDRFSAERLKGVDSTLKIQPAELGDSAMYLCASSFLGVTSGSDTQYFGPGTRLTVL.

By sample fraction, this clone is large. The rearrangement uses TRBV19 and TRBJ2-3; a weak D match, TRBD1 (5 bases). Germline V lookup: CDR1 LNHDA, CDR2 SQIVND (reference sequence). CDR3 size: 17 residues. Trimming pared 4 bases from V and 2 bases from J, leaving 19 bases between. The CDR3 region has the DNA TGTGCCAGTAGTAGAGGACGGGTAAGGGGTCACACAGATACGCAGTATTTT. Its translation is CASSRGRVRGHTDTQYF.

The V gene is TRBV2, the J gene TRBJ2-5, with TRBD1 matching 11 bases. The CDR3 runs to 13 residues. V shed 8 bases and J 5 bases; nucleotides not matched to a gene: 4. CDR1 and CDR2 from the germline V gene are SNHLY and FYNNEI. CDR3 sequence: CASRTGGWETQYF. The CDR3 region has the DNA TGTGCCAGCCGGACAGGGGGCTGGGAGACCCAGTACTTC.

The chain uses TRBV4-3 and TRBJ1-4; no clear D. The CDR3 covers 13 residues. Germline lookup yields CDR1 LGHNA and CDR2 YSLEER. V lost 0 bases and J 10 bases, leaving 9 bases between the germline ends. CDR3 sequence: CASSQEFRGKLFF. The CDR3 DNA reads as TGCGCCAGCAGCCAAGAATTCAGAGGAAAACTGTTTTTT.

This sequence joins TRBV11-3 and TRBJ2-1, with D perhaps TRBD2 (6 bases). CDR1 SGHNT and CDR2 YENEEA come from the germline V gene. The CDR3 has 13 residues. The ends were cut back, 4 bases at V and 5 bases at J, with 9 bases in the middle. The CDR3 is CASSSGLNNEQFF. CDR3 in DNA: TGTGCCAGCAGCTCCGGACTAAACAATGAGCAGTTCTTC.

The rearrangement joins TRBV4-1 to TRBJ1-5; possible D gene TRBD1, 5 bases. The CDR3 length is 14 residues. With 4 bases removed from V and 5 bases from J, the gap between germline ends came to 12 bases. Germline V lookup: CDR1 MGHRA, CDR2 YSYEKL. The CDR3: CASSLSGVDQPQHF. CDR3 nucleotides: TGCGCCAGCAGCCTATCGGGGGTAGATCAGCCCCAGCATTTT.

The chain joins TRBV4-3 to TRBJ2-1; D unclear. Trimming pared 5 bases from V and 5 bases from J, leaving 10 bases between. This CDR3 has 13 residues. Germline V CDR1 and CDR2: LGHNA, YSLEER. The CDR3 nucleotides are TGCGCCAGCAGCAGAACGCAGGACAATGAGCAGTTCTTC. Its protein product is CASSRTQDNEQFF.

The chain has TRBV10-3 and TRBJ2-7, with TRBD1 matching over 12 bases. V lost 6 bases, J lost 5 bases, and 8 bases stayed unmatched. There are 15 residues in the CDR3. CDR1 and CDR2 (germline): ENHRY, SYGVKD. CDR3 in DNA: TGTGCCATCAGGAGAAACCGGGACAGGGGGCACGAGCAGTACTTC. Translation gives CAIRRNRDRGHEQYF.

The rearrangement joins TRBV28 to TRBJ1-5, with D unclear. Germline CDR1 reads MDHEN; CDR2 reads SYDVKM. The CDR3 spans 14 residues. Deletions cut 6 bases from V and 3 bases from J, with 12 bases between. The CDR3 loop is CASRPDGYNQPQHF. The CDR3 DNA reads as TGTGCCAGCAGGCCGGACGGCTACAATCAGCCCCAGCATTTT.

This chain joins TRBV30 and TRBJ1-6; a weak D match, TRBD1 (5 bases). This CDR3 comprises 13 residues. Germline V CDR1 and CDR2: GTSNPN, SVGIG (reference sequence). With 8 bases removed from V and 9 bases from J, the gap between germline ends came to 17 bases. CDR3 sequence: CARTKGAASPLHF. DNA of the CDR3: TGTGCCCGCACGAAAGGGGCGGCTTCACCCCTCCACTTT.

The chain recombines TRBV5-1 with TRBJ2-2; the D gene is possibly TRBD2 (6 bases). Germline V gene sequence: CDR1 SGHRS, CDR2 YFSETQ. This CDR3 comprises 14 residues. Deletions cut 4 bases from V and 4 bases from J, with 11 bases between. In nucleotides, the CDR3 is TGCGCCAGCAGCCAACCTAGCGCCACCGGGGAGCTGTTTTTT. Residues: CASSQPSATGELFF.

The J gene is TRBJ2-1, the V gene TRBV7-2, with D possibly being TRBD2 (6 bases). This CDR3 has 16 residues. With 4 bases removed from V and 3 bases from J, the gap between germline ends came to 16 bases. CDR1 is SGHTA and CDR2 is FQGNSA in the germline V gene. Here the CDR3 reads CASSYESGVGYNEQFF. Written as DNA, the CDR3 is TGTGCCAGCAGCTACGAATCGGGAGTCGGCTACAATGAGCAGTTCTTC.

The chain combines TRBV5-6 with TRBJ1-1; no reliable D call. The CDR3 spans 14 residues. Germline CDR1 and CDR2: SGHDT and YYEEEE. V lost 4 bases to trimming and J lost 1 base, with 11 bases between them. The DNA for the CDR3 is TGTGCCAGCAGCCCCCGCAGAGGGAACACTGAAGCTTTCTTT. Translation gives CASSPRRGNTEAFF. The full variable domain, its missing parts supplied by reference TRBV5-6 and TRBJ1-1, is DAGVTQSPTHLIKTRGQQVTLRCSPKSGHDTVSWYQQALGQGPQFIFQYYEEEERQRGNFPDRFSGHQFPNYSSELNVNALLLGDSALYLCASSPRRGNTEAFFGQGTRLTVV.

This chain connects TRBV7-9 to TRBJ1-2; no definite D call. Germline-derived CDR1 and CDR2 are SEHNR and FQNEAQ (reference sequence). V lost 3 bases and J lost 3, with 11 bases in between. The CDR3 runs 14 residues. The CDR3 reads CASSLTAIHYGYTF. CDR3 bases: TGTGCCAGCAGCTTGACCGCTATACACTATGGCTACACCTTC.

This clone was observed a single time. V usage is TRBV4-3 and J usage is TRBJ1-2; no reliable D call. CDR1 LGHNA and CDR2 YSLEER come from the germline V gene. The V gene lost 4 bases and the J gene lost 3 bases, with 12 bases spanning the gap. This CDR3 region has 14 residues. CDR3 amino acids: CASSPGPGDYGYTF. The CDR3 nucleotides are TGCGCCAGCAGCCCCGGTCCCGGAGACTATGGCTACACCTTC.

CDR3 nucleotides: TGTGCCAGCAGGGGACTAGCGGGATACAATGAGCAGTTCTTC. Its protein is CASRGLAGYNEQFF. The genes are TRBV2 and TRBJ2-1; TRBD2 aligns across 13 bases. The V segment lost 6 bases and the J segment 4 bases; nucleotides outside the gene matches: 0. The CDR3 runs 14 residues. Looked up from germline, CDR1 is SNHLY and CDR2 is FYNNEI.

The count of this clone is one. The V gene is TRBV11-3, the J gene TRBJ2-1; TRBD1 might be the D (6 bases). Germline V gene sequence: CDR1 SGHNT, CDR2 YENEEA. Trimming took 4 bases from V and 4 from J, leaving 8 bases between them. This CDR3 spans 13 amino acids. CDR3 sequence reads: CASSSQGYNEQFF. The CDR3 DNA is TGTGCCAGCAGCTCCCAGGGGTACAATGAGCAGTTCTTC.

The J gene is TRBJ2-1, the V gene TRBV5-5; no clear D. Trimming took 1 base from V and 1 from J, leaving 9 bases between them. CDR1 SGHKS and CDR2 YYEKEE come from the germline V gene (reference sequence). CDR3 size: 15 residues. CDR3 coding DNA: TGTGCCAGCAGCTTGTCAGTACAGTCCTACAATGAGCAGTTCTTC. Encoded protein: CASSLSVQSYNEQFF.

The rearrangement uses TRBV5-1 and TRBJ2-7; D not resolved. V gave up 0 bases and J gave up 6 bases, with 10 bases separating them. This CDR3 has 13 amino acids. From germline, CDR1 is SGHRS and CDR2 YFSETQ. The CDR3 DNA is TGCGCCAGCAGCTTGGCCGGAAGGAGCGAGCAGTACTTC. Translating it yields CASSLAGRSEQYF.

In DNA form, the CDR3 reads TGTGCCACGTCCCGGGACGTCGGCGGGGGCACTGAAGCTTTCTTT. Its translation: CATSRDVGGGTEAFF. This sequence joins TRBV6-5 and TRBJ1-1; perhaps TRBD1 as D (5 bases). Trimming left V 10 bases short and J 4 bases short, with 22 bases between. This CDR3 is 15 amino acids long. CDR1 and CDR2 (germline): MNHEY, SVGAGI.

This sequence joins TRBV5-5 and TRBJ1-4; no clear D gene. Trimming left V 2 bases short and J 5 bases short, with 10 bases between. Germline CDR1 reads SGHKS; CDR2 reads YYEKEE (reference sequence). This CDR3 is 14 amino acids long. This CDR3 reads CASSFRGGNEKLFF. The DNA of the CDR3 is TGTGCCAGCAGCTTTCGGGGAGGAAATGAAAAACTGTTTTTT.